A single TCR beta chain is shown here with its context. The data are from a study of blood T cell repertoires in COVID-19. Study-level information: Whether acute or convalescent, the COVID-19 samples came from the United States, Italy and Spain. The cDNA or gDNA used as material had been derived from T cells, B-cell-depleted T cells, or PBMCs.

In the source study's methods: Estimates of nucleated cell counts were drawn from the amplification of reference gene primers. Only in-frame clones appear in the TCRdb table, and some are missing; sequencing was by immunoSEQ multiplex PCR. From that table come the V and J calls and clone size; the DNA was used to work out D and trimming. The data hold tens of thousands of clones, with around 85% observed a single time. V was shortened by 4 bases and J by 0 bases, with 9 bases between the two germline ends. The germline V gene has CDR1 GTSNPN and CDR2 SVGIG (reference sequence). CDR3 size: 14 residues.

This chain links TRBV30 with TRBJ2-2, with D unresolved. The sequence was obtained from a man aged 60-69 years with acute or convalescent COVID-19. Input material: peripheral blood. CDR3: CAWTRQANTGELFF. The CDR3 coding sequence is TGTGCCTGGACCCGCCAGGCGAACACCGGGGAGCTGTTTTTT.